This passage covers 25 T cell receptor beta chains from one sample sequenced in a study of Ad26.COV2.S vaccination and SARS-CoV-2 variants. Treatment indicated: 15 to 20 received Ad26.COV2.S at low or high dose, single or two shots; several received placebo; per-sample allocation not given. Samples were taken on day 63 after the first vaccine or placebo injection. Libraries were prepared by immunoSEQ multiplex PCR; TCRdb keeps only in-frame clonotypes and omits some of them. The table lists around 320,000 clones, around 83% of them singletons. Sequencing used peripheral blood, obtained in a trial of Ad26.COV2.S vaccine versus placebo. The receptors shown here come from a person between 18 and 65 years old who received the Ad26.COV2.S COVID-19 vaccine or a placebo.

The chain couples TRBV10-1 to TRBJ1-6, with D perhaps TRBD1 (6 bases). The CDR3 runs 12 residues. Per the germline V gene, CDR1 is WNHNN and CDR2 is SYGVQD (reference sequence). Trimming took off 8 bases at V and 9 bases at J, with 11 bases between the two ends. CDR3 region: CASSDSFSPLHF. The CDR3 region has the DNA TGCGCCAGCTCGGACAGTTTTTCACCCCTCCACTTT.

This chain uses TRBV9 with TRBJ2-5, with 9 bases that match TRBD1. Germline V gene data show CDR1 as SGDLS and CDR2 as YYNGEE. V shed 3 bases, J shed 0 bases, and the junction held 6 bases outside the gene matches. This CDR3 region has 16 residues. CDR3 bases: TGTGCCAGCAGCGGGCGGACAGGGGCAGACCAAGAGACCCAGTACTTC. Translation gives CASSGRTGADQETQYF.

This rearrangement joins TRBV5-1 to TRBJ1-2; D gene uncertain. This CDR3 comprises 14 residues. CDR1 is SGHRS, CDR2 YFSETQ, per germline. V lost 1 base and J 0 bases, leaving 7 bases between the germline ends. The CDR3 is CASSLTAANYGYTF. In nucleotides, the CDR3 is TGCGCCAGCAGCTTGACAGCAGCTAACTATGGCTACACCTTC.

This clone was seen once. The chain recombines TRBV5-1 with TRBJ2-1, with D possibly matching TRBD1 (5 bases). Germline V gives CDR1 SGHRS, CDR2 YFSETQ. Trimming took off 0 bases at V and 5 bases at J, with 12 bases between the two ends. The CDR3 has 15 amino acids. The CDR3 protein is CASSLGRVPHNEQFF. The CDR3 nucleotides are TGCGCCAGCAGCTTGGGCAGGGTCCCCCACAATGAGCAGTTCTTC.

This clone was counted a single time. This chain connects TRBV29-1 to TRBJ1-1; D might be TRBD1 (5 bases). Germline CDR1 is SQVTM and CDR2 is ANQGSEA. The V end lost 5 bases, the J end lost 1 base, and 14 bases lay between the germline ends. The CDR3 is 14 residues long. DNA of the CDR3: TGCAGCGTTCGGCAGGGCCTTACGAACACTGAAGCTTTCTTT. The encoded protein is CSVRQGLTNTEAFF.

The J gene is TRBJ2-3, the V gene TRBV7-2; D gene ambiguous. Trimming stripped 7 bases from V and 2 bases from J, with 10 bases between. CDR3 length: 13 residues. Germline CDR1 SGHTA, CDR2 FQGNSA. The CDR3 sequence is CASTLTLTDTQYF. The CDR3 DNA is TGTGCCAGCACCCTCACGCTCACAGATACGCAGTATTTT. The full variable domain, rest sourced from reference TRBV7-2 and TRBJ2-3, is GAGVSQSPSNKVTEKGKDVELRCDPISGHTALYWYRQSLGQGLEFLIYFQGNSAPDKSGLPSDRFSAERTGGSVSTLTIQRTQQEDSAVYLCASTLTLTDTQYFGPGTRLTVL.

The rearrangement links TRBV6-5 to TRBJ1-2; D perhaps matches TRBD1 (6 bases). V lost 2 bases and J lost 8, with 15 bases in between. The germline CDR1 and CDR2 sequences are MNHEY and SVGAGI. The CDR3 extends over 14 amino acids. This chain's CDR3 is CASSYATGQRGYTF. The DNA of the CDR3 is TGTGCCAGCAGTTACGCCACAGGGCAGCGGGGCTACACCTTC.

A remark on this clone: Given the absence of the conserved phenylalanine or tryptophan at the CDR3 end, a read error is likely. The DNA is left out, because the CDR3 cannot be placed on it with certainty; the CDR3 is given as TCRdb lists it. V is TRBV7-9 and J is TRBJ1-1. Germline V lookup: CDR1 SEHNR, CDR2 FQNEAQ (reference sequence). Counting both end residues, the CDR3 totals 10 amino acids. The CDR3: CASSLGPAEI.

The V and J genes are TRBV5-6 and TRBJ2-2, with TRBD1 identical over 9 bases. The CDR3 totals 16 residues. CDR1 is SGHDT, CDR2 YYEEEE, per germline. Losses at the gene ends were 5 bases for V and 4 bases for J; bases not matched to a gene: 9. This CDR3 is CASRRQGQGVTGELFF. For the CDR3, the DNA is TGTGCCAGCAGACGGCAGGGACAGGGTGTCACCGGGGAGCTGTTTTTT.

The CDR3 DNA reads TGTGCCAGCAGTGTACAGGGGGCCGGGGAGCTGTTTTTT. It yields the protein CASSVQGAGELFF. V is TRBV2 and J is TRBJ2-2, with 8 nucleotides matching TRBD1. The V gene end was trimmed by 4 bases and the J gene end by 6 bases; junction bases not matched to a gene: 1. The CDR3 extends over 13 amino acids. Per germline, CDR1 SNHLY and CDR2 FYNNEI. The whole variable domain, filled in from reference TRBV2 and TRBJ2-2, reads EPEVTQTPSHQVTQMGQEVILRCVPISNHLYFYWYRQILGQKVEFLVSFYNNEISEKSEIFDDQFSVERPDGSNFTLKIRSTKLEDSAMYFCASSVQGAGELFFGEGSRLTVL.

CDR3 DNA sequence: TGTGCCAGTACGGACAGGGGAGGCTACACCTTC. The encoded protein is CASTDRGGYTF. The chain combines TRBV19 with TRBJ1-2; 9 bases map to TRBD1. The CDR3 runs 11 residues. CDR1 is LNHDA, CDR2 SQIVND, per germline (reference sequence). Trimming removed 7 bases from V and 8 bases from J; junction bases left unmatched: 2.

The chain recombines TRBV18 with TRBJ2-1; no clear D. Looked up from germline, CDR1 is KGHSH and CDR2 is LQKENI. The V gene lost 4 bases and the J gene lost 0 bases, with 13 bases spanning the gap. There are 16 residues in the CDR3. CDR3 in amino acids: CASSRETGVSYNEQFF. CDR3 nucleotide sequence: TGTGCCAGCTCACGAGAAACGGGCGTCTCCTACAATGAGCAGTTCTTC.

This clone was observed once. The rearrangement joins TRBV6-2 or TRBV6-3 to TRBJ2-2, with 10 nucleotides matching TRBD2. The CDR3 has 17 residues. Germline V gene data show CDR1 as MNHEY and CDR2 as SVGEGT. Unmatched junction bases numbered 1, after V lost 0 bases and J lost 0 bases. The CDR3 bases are TGTGCCAGCAGTTACTCGGGGACTAGCGCGAACACCGGGGAGCTGTTTTTT. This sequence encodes CASSYSGTSANTGELFF.

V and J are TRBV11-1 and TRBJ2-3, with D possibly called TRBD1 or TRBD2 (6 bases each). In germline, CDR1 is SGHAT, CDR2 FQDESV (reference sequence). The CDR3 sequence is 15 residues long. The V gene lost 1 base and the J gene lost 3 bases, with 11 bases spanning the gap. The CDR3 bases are TGTGCCAGCAGCTTAGAGGGGGGAAAAACAGATACGCAGTATTTT. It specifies CASSLEGGKTDTQYF.

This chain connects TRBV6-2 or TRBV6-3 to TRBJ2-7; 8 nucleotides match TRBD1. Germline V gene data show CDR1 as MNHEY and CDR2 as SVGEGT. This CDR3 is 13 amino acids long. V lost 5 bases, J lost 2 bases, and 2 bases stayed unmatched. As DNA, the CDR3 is TGTGCCAGCAGTCGGACAGGGCCCTACGAGCAGTACTTC. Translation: CASSRTGPYEQYF.

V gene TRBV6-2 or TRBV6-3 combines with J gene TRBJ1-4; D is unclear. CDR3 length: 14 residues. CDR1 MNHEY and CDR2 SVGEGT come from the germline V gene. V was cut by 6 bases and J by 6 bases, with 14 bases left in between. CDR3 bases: TGTGCCAGCAGCTCCGCGGGGTACGATGAAAAACTGTTTTTT. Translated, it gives CASSSAGYDEKLFF.

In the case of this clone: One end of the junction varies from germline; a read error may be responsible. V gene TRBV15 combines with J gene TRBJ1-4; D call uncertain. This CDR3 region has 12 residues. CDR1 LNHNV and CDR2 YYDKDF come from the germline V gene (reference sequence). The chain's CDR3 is CATSGDGEKLFF. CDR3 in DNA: TGTGCCACCAGCGGAGACGGAGAAAAACTGTTTTTT.

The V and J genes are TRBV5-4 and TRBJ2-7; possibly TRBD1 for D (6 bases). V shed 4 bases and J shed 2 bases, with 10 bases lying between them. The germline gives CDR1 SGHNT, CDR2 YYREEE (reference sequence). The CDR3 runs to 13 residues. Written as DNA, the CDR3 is TGTGCCAGCAGCACCGGACAGACCTACGAGCAGTACTTC. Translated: CASSTGQTYEQYF.

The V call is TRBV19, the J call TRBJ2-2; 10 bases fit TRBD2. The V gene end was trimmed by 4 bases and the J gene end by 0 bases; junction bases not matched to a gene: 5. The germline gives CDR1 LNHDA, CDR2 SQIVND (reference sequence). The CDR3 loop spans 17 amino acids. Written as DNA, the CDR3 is TGTGCCAGTAGTAAGGGTAGCGGGGGGACGAACACCGGGGAGCTGTTTTTT. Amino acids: CASSKGSGGTNTGELFF.

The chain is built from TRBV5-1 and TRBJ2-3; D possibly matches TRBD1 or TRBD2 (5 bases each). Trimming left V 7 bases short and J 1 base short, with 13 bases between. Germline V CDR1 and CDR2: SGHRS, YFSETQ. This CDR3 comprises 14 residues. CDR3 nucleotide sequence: TGCGCCAGCTTCGGGGCGCCGGGCACAGATACGCAGTATTTT. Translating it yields CASFGAPGTDTQYF.

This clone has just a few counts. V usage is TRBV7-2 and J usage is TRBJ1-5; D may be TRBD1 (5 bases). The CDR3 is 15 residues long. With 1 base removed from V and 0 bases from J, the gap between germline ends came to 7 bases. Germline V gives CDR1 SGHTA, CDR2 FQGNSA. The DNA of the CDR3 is TGTGCCAGCAGCTTAGGGGACCATAGCAATCAGCCCCAGCATTTT. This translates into CASSLGDHSNQPQHF.

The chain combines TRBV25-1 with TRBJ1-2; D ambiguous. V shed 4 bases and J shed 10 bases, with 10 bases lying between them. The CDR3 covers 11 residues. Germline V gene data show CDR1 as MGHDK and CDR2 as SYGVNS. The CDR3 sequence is CASSVGSDYTF. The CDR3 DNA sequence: TGTGCCAGCAGTGTGGGATCGGACTACACCTTC.

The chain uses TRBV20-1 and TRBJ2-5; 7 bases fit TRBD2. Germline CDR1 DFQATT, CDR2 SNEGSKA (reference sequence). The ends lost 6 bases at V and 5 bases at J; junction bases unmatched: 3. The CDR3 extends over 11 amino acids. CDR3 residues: CSATGRETQYF. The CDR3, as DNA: TGCAGTGCAACCGGGAGGGAGACCCAGTACTTC.

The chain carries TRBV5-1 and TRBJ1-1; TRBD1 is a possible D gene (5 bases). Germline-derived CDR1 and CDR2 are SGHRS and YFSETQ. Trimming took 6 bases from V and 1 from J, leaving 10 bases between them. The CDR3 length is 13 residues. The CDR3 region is CASTRDRNTEAFF. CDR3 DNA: TGCGCCAGCACAAGGGACCGGAACACTGAAGCTTTCTTT.

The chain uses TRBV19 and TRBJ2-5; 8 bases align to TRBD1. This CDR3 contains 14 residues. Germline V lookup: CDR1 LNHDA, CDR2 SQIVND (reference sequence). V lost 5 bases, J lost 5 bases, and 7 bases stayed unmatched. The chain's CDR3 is CASSDRGKRETQYF. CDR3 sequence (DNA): TGTGCCAGTAGTGACAGGGGAAAAAGGGAGACCCAGTACTTC.